The sequence of this T cell receptor (beta chain) was determined in a study of beta chain features in type 1 diabetes (dated by TCRdb to the late 2010s). Looking at the study overall: Mean age, gender distribution, total cell number and subset yield did not differ between patients and healthy donors. Naive and central memory subsets were obtained from all 30 or so donors, but regulatory and stem cell-like memory subsets were isolated from only 8 patients and 8 healthy donors. A total of approximately 99,000,000 sorted cells were examined across all samples, and RNA yield correlated strongly with the number of cells per subset. The study compared TCRB repertoires of sorted circulating CD4+ T cell subsets between recently diagnosed type 1 diabetes patients and matched healthy donors. Results and caveats for the whole study, not just this receptor: Because cDNA was sequenced instead of genomic DNA, highly expressing activated cells could be over-represented, though the groups showed no difference in activation or CD3 levels. Naive, central memory and regulatory TCRB repertoires appeared to be more alike among patients than among healthy donors. Type 1 diabetes patients showed a moderate but significant shortening of TCRB CDR3 length in all four CD4+ subsets. Shorter templates might be favored by PCR, yet because patient and control samples were amplified and corrected together, any such skew would affect both groups equally. Fewer insertions and more nucleotide deletions at VDJ recombination sites were observed in patients with type 1 diabetes, implying thymic rearrangement abnormalities. Only small numbers of individuals were included in the HLA sub-analyses, which left unresolved whether HLA type had any influence on TCRB rearrangement.

This clone was found a few times. It lacks a known antigen. No much larger clone exists at a distance of one base, and base qualities are not known. CDR1 and CDR2 are read off the germline V gene as SGHVS and FNYEAQ. Trimming accounts for 1 base at V and 2 bases at J, while the number of junction bases matched to no gene is 4. There are 16 amino acids in the CDR3, from cysteine to phenylalanine inclusive. The entry retains the CDR3 DNA only, 48 bases that are in frame from base 1. From each donor, a single peripheral blood sample of about 116 mL on average was drawn into heparinised tubes. Naive, central memory, regulatory and stem cell-like memory CD4+ T cells were sorted on a BD FACSAria II using a panel including CD45RO, CCR7, CD25, CD127, CD95 and CD27. Every sorted population had a purity above 95%. PBMCs were isolated immediately by Lymphoprep density gradient centrifugation and stained directly without culture. So that batch effects would be minimized, each experiment stained and sorted samples in pairs, pairing one healthy donor with one patient.

The entire amount of isolated RNA was reverse transcribed using the High Capacity cDNA Reverse Transcription Kit, so the sequenced TCRB transcripts were expressed ones. Deep immunoSEQ sequencing was applied to naive, central memory and regulatory T cell samples, giving an average of about 3.6 million total reads per sample. Sorted cells were lysed in RLT buffer and RNA was extracted with DNase-treated RNeasy Micro or Mini kits, depending on cell number. To prevent cross-contamination, every cell subset was processed on its own, while patient and healthy donor samples were processed together. TCRB sequences were amplified from cDNA with the immunoSEQ multiplex PCR, producing 87-bp fragments spanning the CDR3 region. Amplicons were sequenced on the Illumina HiSeq platform. The authors processed their data as follows. PCR bias was corrected computationally using synthetic template baselines, and reads within Hamming distance 2 were collapsed, with unmergeable singletons discarded. Reads were aligned to IMGT to assign V, D and J genes, CDR3 length, and insertions or deletions at six rearrangement sites. Clonotype counts were normalized to sorted cell number within each subset before computing true diversity and Gini coefficients with the tcR R package. The overlap coefficient, calculated on TCRB nucleotide sequences, was used to measure repertoire sharing. Out-of-frame TCRB sequences from naive cells were analyzed to stand in for the pre-selection repertoire. This is the immuneACCESS table as TCRdb keeps it, with only in-frame sequences that have V and J called. A part of the clones is gone; compared with another copy, unresolved V genes explain less than half, and the rest is unexplained. V and J calls plus clone size are reproduced from that table; the DNA served to infer D and trimming. For this sample there are more than 550,000 clones; over 12% appear just once. The ten largest clones capture 0.03% to 0.04% of the sample.

The clonotype was recovered from a man between 18 and 29 years old with type 1 diabetes. The sample was naive CD4+ T cells from blood. Reading the label with the study, this specimen's cell subset or site is: true naive CD4+ T cells. The chain was built from TRBV7-6 and TRBJ2-7; the central 11 bases match TRBD2. The sequence in DNA is TGTGCCAGCAGCTTAGTCTTAGCGGGAGGGCCCTACGAGCAGTACTTC. This is translated as CASSLVLAGGPYEQYF.